This is a list of T cell receptor beta chains from one sample in a study of identical twins. From the 5' RACE reads, TCRdb called clonotypes with MiXCR, one entry per CDR3 protein. This repertoire shows around 1.7 million distinct CDR3 sequences, about 30% found once; its top ten account for approximately 0.25%. The sequencing input was cord blood. These TCRs come from a newborn girl in good health. Both conserved end residues are part of each CDR3. Fields, in order: CDR3 protein, CDR3 DNA, CDR3 length, J gene, D gene, clone size, V gene. A D gene is named only where the DNA matches it firmly. Clone size is stated in some rows and not others, as once, few, many or a class when expanded.

CDR3 protein: CASSELPEYGYGYTF
CDR3 DNA: TGTGCCAGCAGCGAACTTCCTGAGTATGGGTATGGCTACACCTTC
CDR3 length: 15
J gene: TRBJ1-2
D gene: .
clone size: many
V gene: TRBV28

CDR3 protein: CASSYSATTYEQYF
CDR3 DNA: TGTGCCAGCTCGTATTCGGCAACTACCTACGAGCAGTACTTC
CDR3 length: 14
J gene: TRBJ2-7
D gene: .
clone size: .
V gene: TRBV13

CDR3 protein: CASGSQYTGGNEQYF
CDR3 DNA: TGTGCTAGTGGTTCTCAATACACAGGGGGAAATGAGCAGTACTTC
CDR3 length: 15
J gene: TRBJ2-5
D gene: TRBD1
clone size: .
V gene: TRBV12-5

CDR3 protein: CASRPGVSNQPQHF
CDR3 DNA: TGTGCCAGCAGGCCAGGGGTTAGCAATCAGCCCCAGCATTTT
CDR3 length: 14
J gene: TRBJ1-5
D gene: .
clone size: .
V gene: TRBV28

CDR3 protein: CASSLPGHGHRDTQYF
CDR3 DNA: TGTGCCAGCAGCTTACCGGGGCACGGTCACAGGGATACGCAGTATTTT
CDR3 length: 16
J gene: TRBJ2-3
D gene: .
clone size: .
V gene: TRBV7-2

CDR3 protein: CATSRSPGKGEQYF
CDR3 DNA: TGTGCTACGAGCCGCAGCCCAGGGAAGGGCGAGCAGTACTTC
CDR3 length: 14
J gene: TRBJ2-7
D gene: .
clone size: few
V gene: TRBV28

CDR3 protein: CASSRGKTVAYEQYF
CDR3 DNA: TGTGCCAGCAGCAGAGGGAAGACAGTCGCCTACGAGCAGTACTTC
CDR3 length: 15
J gene: TRBJ2-7
D gene: .
clone size: few
V gene: TRBV5-4

CDR3 protein: CASSWDSALNEQYF
CDR3 DNA: TGTGCCAGCAGTTGGGACAGCGCCCTCAATGAGCAGTACTTC
CDR3 length: 14
J gene: TRBJ2-5
D gene: TRBD1
clone size: .
V gene: TRBV12-3/TRBV12-4

CDR3 protein: CASSLALTWREGSNEQFF
CDR3 DNA: TGTGCCAGCAGCTTAGCCCTGACTTGGCGGGAGGGGTCAAATGAGCAGTTCTTC
CDR3 length: 18
J gene: TRBJ2-1
D gene: TRBD2
clone size: few
V gene: TRBV7-6

CDR3 protein: CASSYNGRDTQYF
CDR3 DNA: TGTGCCAGCAGTTACAACGGGAGAGATACGCAGTATTTT
CDR3 length: 13
J gene: TRBJ2-3
D gene: .
clone size: few
V gene: TRBV6-6

CDR3 protein: CASSYERLVKETQYF
CDR3 DNA: TGTGCCAGCAGTTACGAGCGACTAGTGAAAGAGACCCAGTACTTC
CDR3 length: 15
J gene: TRBJ2-5
D gene: .
clone size: few
V gene: TRBV6-6

CDR3 protein: CASSPRGTGEETQYF
CDR3 DNA: TGTGCCAGCAGTCCTAGAGGGACAGGGGAAGAGACCCAGTACTTC
CDR3 length: 15
J gene: TRBJ2-5
D gene: TRBD1
clone size: few
V gene: TRBV12-3/TRBV12-4

CDR3 protein: CASSLQPYNEQFF
CDR3 DNA: TGTGCCAGCAGTTTACAGCCCTACAATGAGCAGTTCTTC
CDR3 length: 13
J gene: TRBJ2-1
D gene: .
clone size: .
V gene: TRBV27

CDR3 protein: CAISESSLAGAVDTQYF
CDR3 DNA: TGTGCCATCAGTGAGTCGAGCCTAGCGGGAGCGGTAGATACGCAGTATTTT
CDR3 length: 17
J gene: TRBJ2-3
D gene: TRBD2
clone size: many
V gene: TRBV10-3

CDR3 protein: CASSPREGTEAFF
CDR3 DNA: TGTGCCAGCTCCCCCCGAGAGGGCACTGAAGCTTTCTTT
CDR3 length: 13
J gene: TRBJ1-1
D gene: .
clone size: few
V gene: TRBV28

CDR3 protein: CASRTGNIQYF
CDR3 DNA: TGTGCCAGCAGGACAGGGAACATTCAGTACTTC
CDR3 length: 11
J gene: TRBJ2-4
D gene: TRBD1
clone size: many
V gene: TRBV12-3/TRBV12-4

CDR3 protein: CSASSPSGTPSTDTQYF
CDR3 DNA: TGCAGTGCTAGTAGTCCTAGCGGGACCCCTAGCACAGATACGCAGTATTTT
CDR3 length: 17
J gene: TRBJ2-3
D gene: TRBD2
clone size: few
V gene: TRBV20-1

CDR3 protein: CACPPGQGEKGKLFF
CDR3 DNA: TGTGCCTGCCCACCCGGACAGGGGGAGAAAGGAAAACTGTTTTTT
CDR3 length: 15
J gene: TRBJ1-4
D gene: TRBD1
clone size: few
V gene: TRBV30

CDR3 protein: CASSILAGIDEQYF
CDR3 DNA: TGTGCCAGCAGCATCCTAGCGGGAATAGACGAGCAGTACTTC
CDR3 length: 14
J gene: TRBJ2-7
D gene: TRBD2
clone size: many
V gene: TRBV7-9

CDR3 protein: CSADRDVQETQYF
CDR3 DNA: TGCAGTGCTGACAGGGATGTTCAAGAGACCCAGTACTTC
CDR3 length: 13
J gene: TRBJ2-5
D gene: TRBD1
clone size: few
V gene: TRBV20-1

CDR3 protein: CASIRSGSIYEQYF
CDR3 DNA: TGTGCCAGCATCCGAAGCGGGAGTATCTACGAGCAGTACTTC
CDR3 length: 14
J gene: TRBJ2-7
D gene: TRBD2
clone size: few
V gene: TRBV28

CDR3 protein: CSAGGRGTGVYNEQFF
CDR3 DNA: TGCAGTGCTGGGGGGCGAGGGACAGGGGTCTACAATGAGCAGTTCTTC
CDR3 length: 16
J gene: TRBJ2-1
D gene: TRBD1
clone size: .
V gene: TRBV20-1

CDR3 protein: CASSFQTGGTEAFF
CDR3 DNA: TGTGCCAGCAGCTTCCAGACAGGGGGCACTGAAGCTTTCTTT
CDR3 length: 14
J gene: TRBJ1-1
D gene: TRBD1
clone size: .
V gene: TRBV3-1